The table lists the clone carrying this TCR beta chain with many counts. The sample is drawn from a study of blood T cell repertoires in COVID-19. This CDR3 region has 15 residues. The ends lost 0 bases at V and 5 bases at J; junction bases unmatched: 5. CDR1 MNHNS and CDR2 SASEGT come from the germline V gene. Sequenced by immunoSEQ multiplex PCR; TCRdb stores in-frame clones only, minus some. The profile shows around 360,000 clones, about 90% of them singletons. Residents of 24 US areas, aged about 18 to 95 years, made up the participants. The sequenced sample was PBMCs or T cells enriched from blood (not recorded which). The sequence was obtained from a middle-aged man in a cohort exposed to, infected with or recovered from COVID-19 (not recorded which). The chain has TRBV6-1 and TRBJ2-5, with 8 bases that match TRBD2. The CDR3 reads CASSEASGTVETQYF. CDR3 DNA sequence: TGTGCCAGCAGTGAAGCTAGCGGGACGGTCGAGACCCAGTACTTC.